What follows is one TCR beta chain and its context. Its target antigen remains unknown. Base qualities are not provided; no much larger clone lies one nucleotide away. The sample belongs to a study (dated by TCRdb to between 2015 and 2016). As for the study more broadly: Whether tumor-infiltrating Tregs in breast cancer are recruited from blood Tregs or converted in situ from other CD4+ T cell subsets was tested. Findings and caveats that apply to the study as a whole: Rather than covering whole repertoires, validation in the larger cohort was restricted to a single TCR beta V-J rearrangement. The greatest overlap of tumor-infiltrating Treg TCR alpha and beta sequences was observed with tumor naive CD4+ T cells, followed by blood naive CD4+ T cells. The TCR gene usage of tumor memory CD4+ T cells clustered together with blood and lymph node memory CD4+ cells and with lymph node naive CD4+ cells.

Cells that were CD4+CD25+CD127-/low were the ones isolated as Tregs. Tregs, naive and memory CD4+ T cells from tumor, blood and ipsilateral draining lymph nodes of a few breast cancer patients underwent full-length TCR alpha and beta sequencing. Tumor tissue and lymph nodes from ipsilateral axillary dissection were perfused with PBS, minced and digested with collagenase I and hyaluronidase. FACS confirmed that the sorted cell populations were more than 90% pure. From cysteine to phenylalanine, the CDR3 is 17 amino acids long. This entry keeps only the CDR3 DNA: 51 bases, framed from base 1. From V the trimming removes 7 bases and from J it removes 2 bases, while the gene matches leave 14 bases of the junction unaccounted for. Amplification of full-length TCR variable regions was done by 5' RACE PCR using constant-region reverse primers, and this step was followed by semi-nested PCR with Nested Universal Primer A. The ReliaPrep RNA Cell Miniprep System was used to extract total RNA, which was then reverse transcribed into 5'RACE-ready cDNA with the SMARTer RACE 5'/3' Kit. Multiplex adaptors were used to barcode the full-length TCR alpha and beta libraries, which were then sequenced on an Illumina MiSeq. The original pipeline was this. For each of nine subset-tissue groups, sequencing data from the five patients were combined, and the groups were compared by unsupervised clustering of TCR gene usage. The Morisita-Horn index was used to calculate repertoire similarity, with shared sequences weighted according to their contribution to each repertoire. TCRdb handled the public reads itself, with Q25 trimming in fastp and clone calling in MiXCR, and kept productive beta chains. Entries that share a CDR3 protein sequence are merged under the most common genes and DNA. The V and J calls, along with clone size, are taken from TCRdb and not from the paper's own processing. The sample contains 13,000 or so distinct CDR3 sequences, about 53% of them found a single time. Jointly, the top ten make up around 13% of the sample.

Sequenced input: tumor-infiltrating Tregs sorted from the breast tumor. The receptor was isolated from a female donor with breast cancer. The rearrangement joined TRBV12-3 or TRBV12-4 to TRBJ1-5; 7 bases in the junction line up with TRBD1. The CDR3 region reads CASNTGTEDYGNQPQHF. The DNA reads TGTGCCAGCAATACCGGGACAGAAGATTATGGCAATCAGCCCCAGCATTTT.